The clone carrying this T cell receptor beta chain appeared a few times. Its antigen is as yet unknown. Germline V gene data show CDR1 as SGHTA and CDR2 as FQGTGA. The V and J ends lost 5 bases and 5 bases, in that order; junction bases with no gene match: 3. This CDR3 has 14 amino acids. These data are taken from a study of early T cells in non-severe SARS-CoV-2 infection. Broader study findings: Private and CD4 specificities were missed by VDJdb matching, skewed to anti-spike CD8.

TCRdb reprocessed the 5' RACE reads via MiXCR and lists one record per CDR3 protein. The repertoire holds about 60,000 distinct CDR3 sequences, with roughly 13% as singletons. The sequenced sample consisted of whole blood. This sequence joins TRBV7-3 and TRBJ1-6, with 7 bases matching TRBD1. This clonotype was obtained from an adult who was a healthcare worker with PCR-confirmed SARS-CoV-2 infection or an uninfected control (not recorded which). The CDR3 is CASSPQGNNSPLHF. The DNA of the CDR3 is TGTGCCAGCAGCCCACAGGGGAATAATTCACCCCTCCACTTT.